The 27 T cell receptor beta chains given below trace back to one sample, sequenced in a study of graft-versus-host responses after intestinal transplantation. The repertoire was sequenced with immunoSEQ multiplex PCR; TCRdb's copy has only in-frame clones and lacks some. This sample has just over 95,000 clones, with approximately 90% found just once. Their recognized antigens are unknown. The specimen comprised unstimulated CD4+ T cells sorted from spleen or lymph node cells, sampled before intestinal transplant. The source of these receptors is a human donor who received an intestinal transplant.

The V gene is TRBV5-1, the J gene TRBJ2-1; TRBD2 matches 11 bases. Per germline, CDR1 SGHRS and CDR2 YFSETQ. This CDR3 is 16 amino acids long. J was trimmed by 8 bases and V by 0 bases; bases with no gene match: 7. The CDR3 is CASSLDTSGSFYEQFF. The DNA of the CDR3 is TGCGCCAGCAGCTTGGATACTAGCGGGAGTTTCTATGAGCAGTTCTTC.

This sequence joins TRBV27 and TRBJ1-6, with 12 bases aligning to TRBD1. The CDR3 totals 22 residues. Germline V gives CDR1 MNHEY, CDR2 SMNVEV (reference sequence). V lost 3 bases and J lost 0; bases outside the gene matches: 15. The CDR3 DNA sequence: TGTGCCAGCAGTTTCGGCCGGGACAGGGGGCGGAGTGAATTCTCCTATAATTCACCCCTCCACTTT. It yields the protein CASSFGRDRGRSEFSYNSPLHF.

The chain carries TRBV2 and TRBJ2-3; no definite D call. Germline-derived CDR1 and CDR2 are SNHLY and FYNNEI. The CDR3 is made up of 15 amino acids. V gave up 3 bases and J gave up 2 bases, with 12 bases separating them. The DNA of the CDR3 is TGTGCCAGCAGTGAGTCGGTCAAGTTCACAGATACGCAGTATTTT. Encoded protein: CASSESVKFTDTQYF.

The chain recombines TRBV4-3 with TRBJ2-1, with TRBD1 as a possible D gene (6 bases). From germline, CDR1 is LGHNA and CDR2 YSLEER. V was clipped by 3 bases and J by 3 bases, with 12 bases between them. The CDR3 extends over 15 amino acids. This CDR3 is CASSQNRDSYNEQFF. The DNA of the CDR3 is TGCGCCAGCAGCCAGAACAGGGATAGCTACAATGAGCAGTTCTTC.

The chain links TRBV15 to TRBJ2-2; a weak D match, TRBD1 (6 bases). Germline CDR1 LNHNV, CDR2 YYDKDF (reference sequence). Trimming shortened V by 1 base and J by 6 bases, and 15 bases separated the two germline ends. This CDR3 has 16 amino acids. CDR3 DNA: TGTGCCACCAGCAGAGCAGGGGCTGGGGAACCCGGGGAGCTGTTTTTT. Its translation is CATSRAGAGEPGELFF.

The V gene is TRBV6-6, the J gene TRBJ2-3, with a possible D match to TRBD2 (5 bases). Trimming took 6 bases from V and 2 from J, leaving 12 bases between them. CDR1 is MNHNY and CDR2 is SVGAGI in the germline V gene (reference sequence). This CDR3 region has 14 residues. CDR3 sequence: CASSRTQTTDTQYF. The CDR3 bases are TGTGCCAGCAGCCGGACTCAAACCACAGATACGCAGTATTTT.

The rearrangement joins TRBV18 to TRBJ1-2; a weak D match, TRBD1 (5 bases). The V gene's germline CDR1 is KGHSH and CDR2 LQKENI. The V end was cut by 1 base, the J end by 3 bases, with 15 bases between. This CDR3 contains 16 residues. CDR3 amino acids: CASSPQESGVYYGYTF. Written as DNA, the CDR3 is TGTGCCAGCTCACCACAAGAGTCGGGGGTCTACTATGGCTACACCTTC. Using reference TRBV18 and TRBJ1-2 for the parts outside the CDR3, the full variable domain is NAGVMQNPRHLVRRRGQEARLRCSPMKGHSHVYWYRQLPEEGLKFMVYLQKENIIDESGMPKERFSAEFPKEGPSILRIQQVVRGDSAAYFCASSPQESGVYYGYTFGSGTRLTVV.

The rearrangement uses TRBV5-1 and TRBJ2-2, with 9 bases fitting TRBD2. CDR1 is SGHRS and CDR2 is YFSETQ in the germline V gene. Trimming took 4 bases from V and 4 from J; bases not matched to a gene: 8. The CDR3 loop spans 16 amino acids. CDR3 coding DNA: TGCGCCAGCAGCGGACTTAGCGGGAGCGGCACCGGGGAGCTGTTTTTT. Translation gives CASSGLSGSGTGELFF.

The chain carries TRBV6-1 and TRBJ2-5; 9 bases agree with TRBD1. The J call is in doubt because the DNA end fits TRBJ2-7 better. The CDR3 has 17 residues. From germline, CDR1 is MNHNS and CDR2 SASEGT. The CDR3 protein is CASSDRDREYLTYEQYF. Here the CDR3 DNA reads TGTGCCAGCAGTGACCGGGACAGGGAGTATCTAACCTACGAGCAGTACTTC.

This chain connects TRBV5-4 to TRBJ2-1; D is possibly TRBD2 (6 bases). Trimming took off 2 bases at V and 6 bases at J, with 21 bases between the two ends. The germline V gene has CDR1 SGHNT and CDR2 YYREEE (reference sequence). The CDR3 runs to 17 residues. This chain's CDR3 is CASSFFMLSGTGNEQFF. CDR3 sequence (DNA): TGTGCCAGCAGCTTTTTTATGCTTAGCGGCACGGGCAATGAGCAGTTCTTC. The full variable domain, completed using reference TRBV5-4 and TRBJ2-1, is ETGVTQSPTHLIKTRGQQVTLRCSSQSGHNTVSWYQQALGQGPQFIFQYYREEENGRGNFPPRFSGLQFPNYSSELNVNALELDDSALYLCASSFFMLSGTGNEQFFGPGTRLTVL.

This clone was seen only once. J is TRBJ2-7 and V is TRBV5-4; possible D gene TRBD2, 6 bases. Germline-derived CDR1 and CDR2 are SGHNT and YYREEE (reference sequence). This CDR3 is built from 16 residues. Trimming removed 0 bases from V and 2 bases from J, with 15 bases in between. The CDR3 spells CASSLAGAGTPYEQYF. Written as DNA, the CDR3 is TGTGCCAGCAGCTTGGCCGGGGCGGGGACCCCCTACGAGCAGTACTTC.

The chain is built from TRBV5-1 and TRBJ2-7; TRBD2 is a possible D gene (6 bases). V lost 0 bases, J lost 2 bases, and 12 bases lay in between. Germline lookup yields CDR1 SGHRS and CDR2 YFSETQ. This CDR3 is built from 15 residues. CDR3 bases: TGCGCCAGCAGCTTGGTCAGGACTACCACCTACGAGCAGTACTTC. Protein: CASSLVRTTTYEQYF.

The chain couples TRBV5-1 to TRBJ2-3, with no clear D. Trimming stripped 0 bases from V and 5 bases from J, with 10 bases between. CDR1 and CDR2 from the germline V gene are SGHRS and YFSETQ. This CDR3 comprises 14 residues. The CDR3 DNA sequence: TGCGCCAGCAGCTTGGCGCCTAGTGAAGATACGCAGTATTTT. This gives the protein CASSLAPSEDTQYF.

The count of this clone is one. The rearrangement joins TRBV5-1 to TRBJ2-7; maybe TRBD1 (6 bases). The CDR3 sequence is 15 residues long. V was trimmed by 0 bases and J by 2 bases, leaving 12 bases between them. Germline V lookup: CDR1 SGHRS, CDR2 YFSETQ. The DNA for the CDR3 is TGCGCCAGCAGCTTGGAGGCAGGGGCGGCCTACGAGCAGTACTTC. It codes for CASSLEAGAAYEQYF.

CDR3 residues: CASSDSWGGYEQYF. For the CDR3, the DNA is TGTGCCAGCAGTGATTCGTGGGGGGGCTACGAGCAGTACTTC. The rearrangement links TRBV6-1 to TRBJ2-7, with 7 nucleotides matching TRBD2. The J segment lost 3 bases and the V segment lost 3 bases, leaving 5 bases of the junction unmatched. Germline assignment: CDR1 MNHNS and CDR2 SASEGT. The length of the CDR3 is 14 residues.

The V gene is TRBV30, the J gene TRBJ1-6, with TRBD1 identical over 9 bases. The CDR3 length is 16 residues. The germline V gene has CDR1 GTSNPN and CDR2 SVGIG (reference sequence). Trimming at V came to 5 bases and at J to 0 bases, leaving 5 bases not matched to a gene. This chain's CDR3 is CAWGGTGSSYNSPLHF. CDR3 in DNA: TGTGCCTGGGGGGGGACAGGGAGCTCCTATAATTCACCCCTCCACTTT. Variable domain in full (rest from reference TRBV30 and TRBJ1-6): SQTIHQWPATLVQPVGSPLSLECTVEGTSNPNLYWYRQAAGRGLQLLFYSVGIGQISSEVPQNLSASRPQDRQFILSSKKLLLSDSGFYLCAWGGTGSSYNSPLHFGNGTRLTVT.

This chain uses TRBV11-3 with TRBJ2-5; no definite D call. The CDR3 is 17 residues long. Trimming pared 0 bases from V and 4 bases from J, leaving 18 bases between. Germline-derived CDR1 and CDR2 are SGHNT and YENEEA. As DNA, the CDR3 is TGTGCCAGCAGCTTAGATGGTTTCTCAGGAAGACGAGAGACCCAGTACTTC. This encodes CASSLDGFSGRRETQYF.

The V call is TRBV4-3, the J call TRBJ1-2; D perhaps matches TRBD1 (6 bases). This CDR3 comprises 20 residues. The germline V gene encodes CDR1 LGHNA and CDR2 YSLEER. Trimming pared 0 bases from V and 1 base from J, leaving 24 bases between. CDR3 DNA: TGCGCCAGCAGCCAAGATGTTAGGGCGACAGGCACTATCCGTAACTATGGCTACACCTTC. Protein sequence: CASSQDVRATGTIRNYGYTF.

The rearrangement joins TRBV4-1 to TRBJ2-1, with 9 bases fitting TRBD1. The V and J ends lost 2 bases and 8 bases, in that order; junction bases with no gene match: 16. Germline V gene sequence: CDR1 MGHRA, CDR2 YSYEKL. The CDR3 is made up of 18 amino acids. Written as DNA, the CDR3 is TGCGCCAGCAGCCAACAATACAAGGGACAGGGTGGGGGCGATGAGCAGTTCTTC. Translated: CASSQQYKGQGGGDEQFF.

This chain uses TRBV6-6 with TRBJ1-5; D remains ambiguous. The length of the CDR3 is 13 residues. The V and J ends lost 8 bases and 3 bases respectively, with 11 bases between them. Per germline, CDR1 MNHNY and CDR2 SVGAGI (reference sequence). CDR3 nucleotide sequence: TGTGCCAGCCGATGGCAACCCAATCAGCCCCAGCATTTT. It is translated as CASRWQPNQPQHF.

This clone turned up a few times. This chain uses TRBV10-1 with TRBJ1-1; tentatively, D is TRBD1 (5 bases). Per germline, CDR1 WNHNN and CDR2 SYGVQD (reference sequence). The CDR3 length is 14 residues. V was pared by 7 bases and J by 3 bases, with 15 bases between. CDR3 in DNA: TGCGCCAGCAAGGAGATACGGGGGGACACTGAAGCTTTCTTT. Amino acid sequence: CASKEIRGDTEAFF.

The genes are TRBV9 and TRBJ2-3; 10 bases map to TRBD1. This CDR3 spans 15 amino acids. V gave up 0 bases and J gave up 8 bases; unmatched junction bases: 6. Germline CDR1 is SGDLS and CDR2 is YYNGEE. CDR3 DNA: TGTGCCAGCAGCGTAGCTGACAGGGGGCAGGGTACGCAGTATTTT. Its protein is CASSVADRGQGTQYF.

The rearrangement uses TRBV5-1 and TRBJ1-1, with TRBD1 matching 8 bases. The V segment lost 0 bases and the J segment 2 bases; nucleotides outside the gene matches: 9. Germline CDR1 reads SGHRS; CDR2 reads YFSETQ. The CDR3 contains 17 residues. CDR3 in DNA: TGCGCCAGCAGCTTGGCCCCGCGGCAGGGGGCTAACACTGAAGCTTTCTTT. Residues: CASSLAPRQGANTEAFF.

This chain uses TRBV6-5 with TRBJ1-2; 8 positions agree with TRBD1. The CDR3 extends over 13 amino acids. Germline lookup yields CDR1 MNHEY and CDR2 SVGAGI. The junction had 7 bases not matched to a gene; V was cut back by 5 bases and J by 8 bases. The CDR3 DNA follows: TGTGCCAGCAGTCTCTCACAGGGGGGCGGCTACACCTTC. Encoded protein: CASSLSQGGGYTF.

This clone appeared a single time. V is TRBV13 and J is TRBJ2-5; D might be TRBD1 (6 bases). Germline CDR1 and CDR2: PRHDT and FYEKMQ (reference sequence). Trimming stripped 6 bases from V and 4 bases from J, with 12 bases between. The CDR3 length is 13 residues. The CDR3 spells CASRYRESETQYF. CDR3 in DNA: TGTGCCAGCAGGTACAGGGAGTCAGAGACCCAGTACTTC.

The V and J genes are TRBV19 and TRBJ1-5, with 8 bases that match TRBD1. CDR1 LNHDA and CDR2 SQIVND come from the germline V gene (reference sequence). The CDR3 has 13 amino acids. V shed 3 bases, J shed 5 bases, and the junction held 0 bases outside the gene matches. DNA for the CDR3: TGTGCCAGTAGTATGGACAGGGATCAGCCCCAGCATTTT. The encoded protein is CASSMDRDQPQHF.

The rearrangement joins TRBV5-8 to TRBJ2-5, with D hard to call. The CDR3 extends over 14 amino acids. Germline CDR1 SGHTS, CDR2 YDEGEE. V shed 4 bases and J shed 3 bases, with 13 bases lying between them. The CDR3 nucleotides are TGTGCCAGCAGCCTATCCCCCGTAGAAGAGACCCAGTACTTC. It specifies CASSLSPVEETQYF.